These 21 T cell receptor beta chains were sequenced from one sample in a study of blood T cell repertoires in COVID-19. Sequencing was performed with immunoSEQ multiplex PCR; in TCRdb, only in-frame clones are kept and a portion is missing. The sample yields more than 70,000 clones, approximately 90% seen once. Sequencing input: peripheral blood. The source is a woman aged 80 or over with acute or convalescent COVID-19.

In its sample, this clone was seen once. The CDR3 DNA reads as TGTGCCAGCAGCCAGATGGGGCGGGGGGGCGACGAGCAGTACTTC. Amino acid sequence: CASSQMGRGGDEQYF. The chain uses TRBV4-2 and TRBJ2-7; TRBD2 aligns across 9 bases. The V segment lost 3 bases and the J segment 5 bases; nucleotides outside the gene matches: 8. The CDR3 loop spans 15 amino acids. In germline, CDR1 is LGHNA, CDR2 YNFKEQ.

CDR3 coding DNA: TGTGCCAGCAGCTTTGGAAATTCAGGGGTGGGAACTGAAGCTTTCTTT. It codes for CASSFGNSGVGTEAFF. The chain uses TRBV5-4 and TRBJ1-1; D possibly corresponds to TRBD1 (6 bases). Germline loops: CDR1 SGHNT, CDR2 YYREEE (reference sequence). V lost 2 bases to trimming and J lost 5 bases, with 19 bases between them. The CDR3 runs 16 residues.

V is TRBV6-5 and J is TRBJ1-1, with D hard to call. V lost 0 bases and J 2 bases, leaving 10 bases between the germline ends. Germline V gives CDR1 MNHEY, CDR2 SVGAGI. This CDR3 contains 15 residues. CDR3 amino acids: CASSYSARSNTEAFF. CDR3 sequence (DNA): TGTGCCAGCAGTTACTCGGCAAGAAGTAACACTGAAGCTTTCTTT.

J is TRBJ2-1 and V is TRBV3-1 (or the pseudogene TRBV3-2); 14 nucleotides agree with TRBD2. There are 21 residues in the CDR3. J was trimmed by 2 bases and V by 3 bases; bases with no gene match: 15. Per germline, CDR1 LGHDT and CDR2 YNNKEL (reference sequence). DNA of the CDR3: TGTGCCAGCAGCCATATACCGGGACTAGCGGGGGACTGTCGCCCCTACAATGAGCAGTTCTTC. Amino acid sequence: CASSHIPGLAGDCRPYNEQFF.

This sequence joins TRBV7-2 and TRBJ1-2; TRBD1 agrees at 8 bases. Looked up from germline, CDR1 is SGHTA and CDR2 is FQGNSA. This CDR3 comprises 14 residues. J gave up 3 bases and V 8 bases, and 8 bases lay outside the gene matches. CDR3 region: CASQYPTGDYGYTF. CDR3 sequence (DNA): TGTGCCAGCCAATACCCGACAGGGGACTATGGCTACACCTTC.

This sequence joins TRBV15 and TRBJ2-1; 8 positions agree with TRBD2. The CDR3 has 14 amino acids. Germline V gene lookup returns CDR1 LNHNV and CDR2 YYDKDF (reference sequence). Trimming cost V 4 bases and J 10 bases; bases outside gene matches: 9. The CDR3 protein is CATSTGTRGTEQFF. The CDR3 bases are TGTGCCACCAGCACTGGGACTAGGGGGACAGAGCAGTTCTTC.

The chain is built from TRBV2 and TRBJ2-5; D possibly corresponds to TRBD1 (5 bases). Per germline, CDR1 SNHLY and CDR2 FYNNEI. There are 14 residues in the CDR3. V gave up 2 bases and J gave up 3 bases, with 10 bases separating them. CDR3 amino acids: CASSERQGKETQYF. CDR3 in DNA: TGTGCCAGCAGTGAACGGCAGGGTAAAGAGACCCAGTACTTC. Full variable domain (remainder filled in from reference TRBV2 and TRBJ2-5): EPEVTQTPSHQVTQMGQEVILRCVPISNHLYFYWYRQILGQKVEFLVSFYNNEISEKSEIFDDQFSVERPDGSNFTLKIRSTKLEDSAMYFCASSERQGKETQYFGPGTRLLVL.

CDR3: CASSFGGGRNEQYF. Here the CDR3 DNA reads TGTGCCAGCAGTTTCGGCGGGGGGCGGAACGAGCAGTACTTC. This chain uses TRBV28 with TRBJ2-7; 8 bases line up with TRBD2. From germline, CDR1 is MDHEN and CDR2 SYDVKM. CDR3 length: 14 amino acids. V gave up 3 bases and J gave up 5 bases; unmatched junction bases: 6.

This chain uses TRBV27 with TRBJ1-5; D call uncertain. This CDR3 is built from 17 residues. Germline assignment: CDR1 MNHEY and CDR2 SMNVEV (reference sequence). Trimming removed 3 bases at V and 0 bases at J, with 15 bases between. This CDR3 reads CASSFRQPVISNQPQHF. The CDR3 DNA reads as TGTGCCAGCAGTTTCAGGCAGCCGGTTATTAGCAATCAGCCCCAGCATTTT.

This clone showed up just once. V gene TRBV6-5 combines with J gene TRBJ1-2, with a weak D call TRBD1 (6 bases). The CDR3 runs 15 residues. V dropped 8 bases and J dropped 7 bases, with 23 bases sitting between them. The germline V gene has CDR1 MNHEY and CDR2 SVGAGI. The CDR3: CASSRPRGPGFGYTF. The CDR3 DNA reads as TGTGCCAGCTCCCGCCCCAGGGGTCCCGGGTTTGGCTACACCTTC.

The count of this clone is one. This sequence joins TRBV4-3 and TRBJ2-3; 10 positions agree with TRBD2. With V trimmed by 0 bases and J by 4 bases, 7 bases remained unmatched. Germline CDR1 LGHNA, CDR2 YSLEER. There are 17 residues in the CDR3. Here the CDR3 DNA reads TGCGCCAGCAGCCAAGATGGGCTAGCGGGGGAGTCAGATACGCAGTATTTT. Protein: CASSQDGLAGESDTQYF.

This clone has just one count. The rearrangement links TRBV3-1 (or the pseudogene TRBV3-2) to TRBJ2-3, with D possibly TRBD2 on 6 matching bases. V lost 9 bases, J lost 11 bases, and 9 bases lay in between. The CDR3 contains 9 residues. Germline V gene sequence: CDR1 LGHDT, CDR2 YNNKEL (reference sequence). The DNA for the CDR3 is TGTGCCAGGACCGGGGGGCAGTATTTT. This gives the protein CARTGGQYF.

This rearrangement joins TRBV5-4 to TRBJ2-3; a possible D gene is TRBD2 (5 bases). Trimming stripped 2 bases from V and 3 bases from J, with 7 bases between. Germline V lookup: CDR1 SGHNT, CDR2 YYREEE (reference sequence). The CDR3 is made up of 13 amino acids. The CDR3, as DNA: TGTGCCAGCAGCTTTGGGAGAACAGATACGCAGTATTTT. Encoded protein: CASSFGRTDTQYF.

CDR3 nucleotides: TGTGCCACAGCCGGGACTCGGAACACCGGGGAGCTGTTTTTT. The encoded protein is CATAGTRNTGELFF. This sequence joins TRBV15 and TRBJ2-2; weak D call: TRBD2 (6 bases). Trimming removed 9 bases from V and 1 base from J, with 12 bases in between. This CDR3 is 14 amino acids long. Germline CDR1 and CDR2: LNHNV and YYDKDF (reference sequence).

The rearrangement links TRBV28 to TRBJ2-3, with a weak D call TRBD1 (6 bases). The V and J ends lost 2 bases and 3 bases respectively, with 12 bases between them. The germline CDR1 and CDR2 sequences are MDHEN and SYDVKM. The CDR3 runs 15 residues. The CDR3 reads CASSLTGTSTDTQYF. The CDR3, as DNA: TGTGCCAGCAGTTTAACAGGGACGAGTACAGATACGCAGTATTTT.

The chain recombines TRBV5-4 with TRBJ2-5; 13 positions match TRBD2. Germline V gene sequence: CDR1 SGHNT, CDR2 YYREEE (reference sequence). Germline trimming cut 4 bases from V and 9 bases from J; bases unmatched to any gene: 9. The CDR3 covers 15 residues. The CDR3 loop reads CASSLATSGGTPQYF. The DNA of the CDR3 is TGTGCCAGCAGCCTCGCGACTAGCGGGGGGACGCCCCAGTACTTC.

This CDR3 is CASSVAGTGGSGELFF. CDR3 sequence (DNA): TGTGCCAGCAGCGTAGCGGGGACAGGGGGCTCCGGGGAGCTGTTTTTT. V is TRBV9 and J is TRBJ2-2; 12 bases line up with TRBD1. Looked up from germline, CDR1 is SGDLS and CDR2 is YYNGEE. Trimming removed 0 bases from V and 6 bases from J; junction bases left unmatched: 3. The CDR3 has 16 residues.

This clone was seen once. The CDR3, as DNA: TGTGCCAGCAGTCGGGACAGAAACTATGGCTACACCTTC. Translation: CASSRDRNYGYTF. The chain uses TRBV6-5 and TRBJ1-2; 7 nucleotides agree with TRBD1. V dropped 5 bases and J dropped 2; count of bases not matched to a gene: 2. CDR1 is MNHEY and CDR2 is SVGAGI in the germline V gene. CDR3 length equals 13 residues.

In this sample, this clone turned up once. The V call is TRBV19, the J call TRBJ2-1, with 7 bases that match TRBD1. The trim removed 5 bases at V and 6 bases at J, leaving 7 bases unmatched. The CDR3 sequence is 14 residues long. From germline, CDR1 is LNHDA and CDR2 SQIVND (reference sequence). CDR3 in amino acids: CASSPMTGTNEQFF. CDR3 sequence (DNA): TGTGCCAGTAGTCCCATGACAGGGACCAATGAGCAGTTCTTC.

The rearrangement uses TRBV19 and TRBJ2-7, with TRBD1 matching 8 bases. With 1 base clipped from V and 2 bases from J, the junction kept 1 base outside the gene matches. Per the germline V gene, CDR1 is LNHDA and CDR2 is SQIVND (reference sequence). The CDR3 has 14 residues. Here the CDR3 reads CASSIGQGTYEQYF. The CDR3 DNA follows: TGTGCCAGTAGTATAGGACAGGGGACCTACGAGCAGTACTTC.

This rearrangement joins TRBV11-2 to TRBJ2-1, with D perhaps matching TRBD1 (7 bases). This CDR3 region has 12 residues. Trimming left V 1 base short and J 10 bases short, with 8 bases between. The germline CDR1 and CDR2 sequences are SGHAT and FQNNGV. In DNA form, the CDR3 reads TGTGCCAGCAGCTTAGCAGGGGGGGAGCAGTTCTTC. It specifies CASSLAGGEQFF.